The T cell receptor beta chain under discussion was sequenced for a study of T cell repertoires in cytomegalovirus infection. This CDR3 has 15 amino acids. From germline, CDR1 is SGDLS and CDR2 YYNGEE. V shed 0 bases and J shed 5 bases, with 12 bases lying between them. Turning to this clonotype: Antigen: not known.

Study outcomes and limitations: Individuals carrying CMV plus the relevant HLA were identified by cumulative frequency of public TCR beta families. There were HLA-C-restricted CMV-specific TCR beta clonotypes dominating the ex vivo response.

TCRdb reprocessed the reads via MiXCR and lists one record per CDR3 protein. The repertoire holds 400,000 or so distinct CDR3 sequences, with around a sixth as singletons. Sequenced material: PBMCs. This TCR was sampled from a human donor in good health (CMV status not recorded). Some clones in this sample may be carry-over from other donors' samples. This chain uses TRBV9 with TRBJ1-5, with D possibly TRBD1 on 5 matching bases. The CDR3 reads CASSVEPQGDQPQHF. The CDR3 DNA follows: TGTGCCAGCAGCGTAGAACCCCAGGGAGATCAGCCCCAGCATTTT. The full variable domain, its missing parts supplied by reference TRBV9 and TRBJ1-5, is DSGVTQTPKHLITATGQRVTLRCSPRSGDLSVYWYQQSLDQGLQFLIQYYNGEERAKGNILERFSAQQFPDLHSELNLSSLELGDSALYFCASSVEPQGDQPQHFGDGTRLSIL.